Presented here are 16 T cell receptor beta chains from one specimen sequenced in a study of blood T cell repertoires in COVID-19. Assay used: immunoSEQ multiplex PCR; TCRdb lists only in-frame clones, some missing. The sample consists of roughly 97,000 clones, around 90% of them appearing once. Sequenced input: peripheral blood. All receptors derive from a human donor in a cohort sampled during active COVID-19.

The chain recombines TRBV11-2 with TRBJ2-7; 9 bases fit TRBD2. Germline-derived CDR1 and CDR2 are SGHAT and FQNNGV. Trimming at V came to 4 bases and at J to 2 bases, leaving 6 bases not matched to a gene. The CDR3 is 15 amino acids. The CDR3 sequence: CASSYPAGGPYEQYF. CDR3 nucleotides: TGTGCCAGCAGCTACCCAGCGGGAGGTCCCTACGAGCAGTACTTC.

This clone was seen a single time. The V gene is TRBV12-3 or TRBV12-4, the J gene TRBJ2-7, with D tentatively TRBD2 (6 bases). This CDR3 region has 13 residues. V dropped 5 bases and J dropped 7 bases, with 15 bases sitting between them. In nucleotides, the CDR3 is TGTGCCAGCAGTCCTCCGGGACGGGGGGAGCAGTACTTC. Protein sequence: CASSPPGRGEQYF.

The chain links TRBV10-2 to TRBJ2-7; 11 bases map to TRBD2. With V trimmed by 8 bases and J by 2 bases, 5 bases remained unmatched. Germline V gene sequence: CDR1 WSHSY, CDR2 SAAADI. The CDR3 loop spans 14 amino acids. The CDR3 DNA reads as TGCGCCAGCGGGGGACTAGCGGACCCCTACGAGCAGTACTTC. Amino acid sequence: CASGGLADPYEQYF.

The CDR3 here is CASSFLSRRDSYEQYF. Written as DNA, the CDR3 is TGCGCCAGCAGCTTCCTCTCTCGGCGGGACTCCTACGAGCAGTACTTC. The chain recombines TRBV5-1 with TRBJ2-7; weak D call: TRBD2 (6 bases). V was pared by 2 bases and J by 0 bases, with 15 bases between. The CDR3 extends over 16 amino acids. The V gene's germline CDR1 is SGHRS and CDR2 YFSETQ.

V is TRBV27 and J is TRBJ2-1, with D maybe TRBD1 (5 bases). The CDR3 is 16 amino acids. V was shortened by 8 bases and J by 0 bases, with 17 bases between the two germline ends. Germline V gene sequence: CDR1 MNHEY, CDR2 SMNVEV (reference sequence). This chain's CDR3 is CASSLGLLSSYNEQFF. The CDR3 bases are TGTGCCAGCTCATTGGGGCTTCTTAGCTCCTACAATGAGCAGTTCTTC.

In DNA, the CDR3 is TGTGCCAGCAGTTACTCGCGGGACAGGGGTAATCAGCCCCAGCATTTT. Protein: CASSYSRDRGNQPQHF. The chain is built from TRBV6-7 and TRBJ1-5, with 10 bases that match TRBD1. TRBV6-7 is an open reading frame whose function is uncertain. The CDR3 is made up of 16 amino acids. J lost 4 bases, V lost 0 bases, and 3 bases had no gene match.

The CDR3 sequence: CASPRPDRGTGELFF. Here the CDR3 DNA reads TGTGCCAGCCCGAGGCCTGACCGGGGCACCGGGGAGCTGTTTTTT. The chain links TRBV11-2 to TRBJ2-2; possible D gene TRBD2, 5 bases. This CDR3 contains 15 residues. V was clipped by 8 bases and J by 4 bases, with 17 bases between them. Germline V gene lookup returns CDR1 SGHAT and CDR2 FQNNGV.

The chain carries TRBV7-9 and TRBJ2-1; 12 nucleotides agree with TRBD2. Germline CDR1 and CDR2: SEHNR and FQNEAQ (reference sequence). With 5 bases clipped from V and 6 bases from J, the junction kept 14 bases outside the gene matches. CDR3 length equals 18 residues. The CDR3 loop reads CASSPRLAGAARSNEQFF. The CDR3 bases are TGTGCCAGCAGCCCCCGACTAGCGGGGGCCGCCCGGTCCAATGAGCAGTTCTTC.

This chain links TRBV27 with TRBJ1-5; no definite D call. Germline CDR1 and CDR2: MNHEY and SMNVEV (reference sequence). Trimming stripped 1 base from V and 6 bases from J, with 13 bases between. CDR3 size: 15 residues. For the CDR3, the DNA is TGTGCCAGCAGTTTATTACTGAGTGAGAGTCAGCCCCAGCATTTT. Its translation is CASSLLLSESQPQHF.

CDR3 DNA sequence: TGTGCCAGCAGCGGGACAGGGCTAAATGAAAAACTGTTTTTT. As protein: CASSGTGLNEKLFF. The chain joins TRBV27 to TRBJ1-4; 9 positions match TRBD1. Germline CDR1 and CDR2: MNHEY and SMNVEV (reference sequence). J gave up 5 bases and V 6 bases, and 4 bases lay outside the gene matches. The CDR3 runs 14 residues.

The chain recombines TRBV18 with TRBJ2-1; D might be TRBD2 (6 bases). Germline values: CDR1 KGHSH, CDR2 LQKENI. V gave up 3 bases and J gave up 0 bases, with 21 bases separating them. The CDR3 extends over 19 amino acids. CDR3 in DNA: TGTGCCAGCTCACCGTCGGATGGCGTCTGGGACTCCTCCTACAATGAGCAGTTCTTC. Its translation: CASSPSDGVWDSSYNEQFF.

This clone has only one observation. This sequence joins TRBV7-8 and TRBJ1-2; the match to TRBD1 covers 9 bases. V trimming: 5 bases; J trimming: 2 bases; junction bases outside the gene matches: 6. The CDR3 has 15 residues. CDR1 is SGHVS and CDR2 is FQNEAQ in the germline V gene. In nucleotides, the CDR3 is TGTGCCAGCAGCCGTCCCGGGACAGGGAACTATGGCTACACCTTC. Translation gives CASSRPGTGNYGYTF.

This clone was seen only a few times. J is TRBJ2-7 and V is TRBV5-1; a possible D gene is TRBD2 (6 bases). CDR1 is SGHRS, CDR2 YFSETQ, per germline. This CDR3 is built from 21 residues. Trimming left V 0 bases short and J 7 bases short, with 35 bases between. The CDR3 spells CASSLGGAGTAAIPRIREQYF. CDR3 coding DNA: TGCGCCAGCAGCTTGGGAGGGGCCGGGACTGCTGCCATACCGAGAATACGGGAGCAGTACTTC.

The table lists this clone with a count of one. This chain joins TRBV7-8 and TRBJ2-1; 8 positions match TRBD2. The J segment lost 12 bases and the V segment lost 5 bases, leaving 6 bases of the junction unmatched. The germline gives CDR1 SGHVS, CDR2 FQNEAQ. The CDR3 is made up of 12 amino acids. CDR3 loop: CASSPREGSQFF. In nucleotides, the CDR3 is TGTGCCAGCAGCCCCCGGGAGGGATCGCAGTTCTTC.

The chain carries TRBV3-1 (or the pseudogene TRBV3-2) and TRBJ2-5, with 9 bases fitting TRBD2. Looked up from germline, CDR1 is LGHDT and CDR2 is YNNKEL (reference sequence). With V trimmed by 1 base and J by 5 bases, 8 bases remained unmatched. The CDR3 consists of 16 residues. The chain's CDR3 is CASSQAYGGRAETQYF. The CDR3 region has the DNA TGTGCCAGCAGCCAAGCGTACGGCGGGAGGGCCGAGACCCAGTACTTC.

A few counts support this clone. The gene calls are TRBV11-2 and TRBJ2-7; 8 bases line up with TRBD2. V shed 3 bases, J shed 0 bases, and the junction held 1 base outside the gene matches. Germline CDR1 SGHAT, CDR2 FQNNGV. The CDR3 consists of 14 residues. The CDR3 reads CASSFGGGSYEQYF. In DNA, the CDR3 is TGTGCCAGCAGCTTCGGGGGGGGCTCCTACGAGCAGTACTTC.